This TCR beta chain was found in a study of T cell responses to AZD1222 COVID-19 vaccine. Study-level background: Second-dose schedules of about 4 or about 12 weeks were combined. Whole-study findings and limits: It was only a handful of AZD1222 recipients who were seropositive at baseline. A rise in Spike-specific TCR breadth and depth followed two AZD1222 doses.

A remark on this clone: The antigen remains unidentified.

Measured with immunoSEQ multiplex PCR; TCRdb has only the in-frame clones, and not every one. The sample lists 130,000 to 150,000 clones, less than 95% occurring once. The sequence came from an adult in good health. The source material was peripheral blood, sampled on day 0 of AZD1222 vaccination.

CDR3 bases: TGTGCCAGCAGTTGGGCCCCGGTAGGGACAGGGAATTCACCCCTCCACTTT. This codes for CASSWAPVGTGNSPLHF. The chain employs TRBV7-2 and TRBJ1-6; TRBD1 matches at 9 bases. V lost 6 bases, J lost 7 bases, and 13 bases stayed unmatched. This CDR3 is built from 17 residues. Germline V lookup: CDR1 SGHTA, CDR2 FQGNSA.